The T cell receptor (beta chain) under discussion was sequenced for a study of post-analysis software for immune sequencing data. Whole-study results and caveats: Controls showed lower frequencies than patients for four to six TRBV segments, and TRBV5-6, TRBV5-1 and TRBV20-1 were among these.

Concerning this clonotype itself: Its antigen is unknown.

J lost 4 bases, V lost 8 bases, and 5 bases had no gene match. Germline loops: CDR1 SNHLY, CDR2 FYNNEI. This CDR3 is 13 amino acids long. The TCR beta cDNA libraries contained unique molecular identifiers. TCRdb processed the PCR reads anew with MiXCR; each CDR3 protein has one entry. The sample includes 170,000 or so distinct CDR3 sequences, approximately 30% of them seen just once. The TCR was taken from a girl between 5 and 17 years old with multiple sclerosis. The material sequenced was blood. The chain uses TRBV2 and TRBJ2-1, with TRBD1 matching over 7 bases. CDR3 DNA sequence: TGTGCCAGCTACAGGGGACCATACAATGAGCAGTTCTTC. This gives the protein CASYRGPYNEQFF.